The rows below give T cell receptor beta chains drawn from one sample of a study of blood T cell repertoires in COVID-19. The protocol was immunoSEQ multiplex PCR, while the TCRdb copy is restricted to in-frame clones and leaves out a portion. The sample carries 100,000 to 150,000 clones, about 91% recorded once. Sequencing input: peripheral blood. The receptors derive from a man aged 50 to 59 with acute or convalescent COVID-19. CDR3s include the opening cysteine and the closing phenylalanine or tryptophan. Fields, in order: D gene, V gene, clone size, J gene, CDR3 DNA, CDR3 protein. The D gene is left open where the match is weak. For some rows the clone size is stated as once, few or many, or as a class when expanded; others skip it.

-	TRBV27	-	TRBJ1-5	TGTGCCAGCAGTTTAAGTAGGGGAAATCAGCCCCAGCATTTT	CASSLSRGNQPQHF
-	TRBV19	-	TRBJ2-1	TGTGCCAGTAGTATATCCCACGACCGCGGATCTACCTACAATGAGCAGTTCTTC	CASSISHDRGSTYNEQFF
-	TRBV28	-	TRBJ2-1	TGTGCCAGCAGTTCAGACAATGAGCAGTTCTTC	CASSSDNEQFF
-	TRBV11-2	-	TRBJ1-4	TGTGCCAGCAGCTTAGGTGCATGGAGGACAACTAATGAAAAACTGTTTTTT	CASSLGAWRTTNEKLFF
-	TRBV4-2	once	TRBJ2-1	TGTGCCAGCAGCCAAGAAGCGAGATTGGGTTCAGGGCGGAATGAGCAGTTCTTC	CASSQEARLGSGRNEQFF
TRBD2	TRBV11-3	once	TRBJ2-1	TGTGCCAGCAGCCTAGCGGGGTACAATGAGCAGTTCTTC	CASSLAGYNEQFF
-	TRBV7-9	once	TRBJ1-6	TGTGCCAGCAGCTTAGTTACAGGTCCAATGTCCTATAATTCACCCCTCCACTTT	CASSLVTGPMSYNSPLHF
-	TRBV2	-	TRBJ1-2	TGTGCCAGCAGTGAGGACAGTCGTGGCTACACCTTC	CASSEDSRGYTF
-	TRBV18	-	TRBJ2-7	TGTGCCAGCTCACCGACTTCCGGGACAAAAAGCGAGCAGTACTTC	CASSPTSGTKSEQYF
-	TRBV3-1/TRBV3-2	-	TRBJ2-3	TGTGCCAGCAGCCAAGACTTGACAGATACGCAGTATTTT	CASSQDLTDTQYF
-	TRBV18	-	TRBJ1-3	TGTGCCAGCTCACCACAGGACTCATACTCTGGAAACACCATATATTTT	CASSPQDSYSGNTIYF
-	TRBV6-5	-	TRBJ1-1	TGTGCCAGCAGTTACAGGGGGAACACTGAAGCTTTCTTT	CASSYRGNTEAFF
TRBD2	TRBV27	-	TRBJ2-5	TGTGCCAGCAGACCCCCGTGGGTAGCGGGAGGGCAGACCCAGTACTTC	CASRPPWVAGGQTQYF
TRBD2	TRBV7-2	-	TRBJ2-5	TGTGCCAGCAGCCTCCGACTAGCGGGATTGGGAGAGACCCAGTACTTC	CASSLRLAGLGETQYF
-	TRBV4-1	-	TRBJ1-5	TGCGCCAGCAGCCCTCTCCCTCACAGGGATAGCAATCAGCCCCAGCATTTT	CASSPLPHRDSNQPQHF
-	TRBV11-2	-	TRBJ1-2	TGTGCCAGCAGCTCCACGACAGAGTATGGCTACACCTTC	CASSSTTEYGYTF
-	TRBV5-6	-	TRBJ2-5	TGTGCCAGCAGCTCCGCTCCAGTCGAGACCCAGTACTTC	CASSSAPVETQYF
TRBD1	TRBV18	-	TRBJ2-5	TGTGCCAGCTCACCGACAGGGGGTGCGGAGACCCAGTACTTC	CASSPTGGAETQYF
-	TRBV5-1	-	TRBJ1-1	TGCGCCAGCAGCTTGTCGCGACAGAACACTGAAGCTTTCTTT	CASSLSRQNTEAFF
-	TRBV11-2	-	TRBJ1-1	TGTGCCAGCAGCCTTGGGGGGGGGAACACTGAAGCTTTCTTT	CASSLGGGNTEAFF
-	TRBV6-6	-	TRBJ2-2	TGTGCCAGCAGTTACCCAGGGTCCGGGGAGCTGTTTTTT	CASSYPGSGELFF
-	TRBV19	-	TRBJ1-1	TGTGCCAGTACTCTACCTGGAGGGGCCAACACTGAAGCTTTCTTT	CASTLPGGANTEAFF
-	TRBV15	-	TRBJ1-6	TGTGCCACCAGCAGAGATCCTGGATCAGGGTACCCCCTCCACTTT	CATSRDPGSGYPLHF
TRBD1	TRBV20-1	-	TRBJ1-1	TGCAGTGCTAGTCTGGGACAGGAAGCTTTCTTT	CSASLGQEAFF
-	TRBV9	-	TRBJ1-3	TGTGCCAGCAGCGTAGAACCCACGAGCTCTGGAAACACCATATATTTT	CASSVEPTSSGNTIYF
TRBD1	TRBV6-5	once	TRBJ1-2	TGTGCCAGCGACAGGGGGAGGGATGGCTACACCTTC	CASDRGRDGYTF
-	TRBV7-9	-	TRBJ1-5	TGTGCCAGCAGCCCAGAGGCGGGATTGGCGGGTCCCCAGCATTTT	CASSPEAGLAGPQHF
TRBD1	TRBV3-1/TRBV3-2	-	TRBJ2-7	TGTGCCAGCGGGACAGGCTACGAGCAGTACTTC	CASGTGYEQYF
-	TRBV12-3/TRBV12-4	few	TRBJ1-1	TGTGCCAGCACCTCTGGCCCCAAAACTGAAGCTTTCTTT	CASTSGPKTEAFF
TRBD2	TRBV28	-	TRBJ2-1	TGTGCCAGCAGCTTACTAGCGAATAAAGGGAATGAGCAGTTCTTC	CASSLLANKGNEQFF
-	TRBV19	-	TRBJ1-2	TGTGCCAGTAGTCACTTGGACAGCCTCATAAACTATGGCTACACCTTC	CASSHLDSLINYGYTF
-	TRBV6-5	-	TRBJ1-4	TGTGCCAGCAGTTACTCGGGAACAGGGCTAGATGAAAAACTGTTTTTT	CASSYSGTGLDEKLFF
-	TRBV5-1	-	TRBJ1-1	TGCGCCAGCACCCAAACCGGGGGGAACACTGAAGCTTTCTTT	CASTQTGGNTEAFF
-	TRBV5-6	-	TRBJ1-4	TGTGCCAGCAGCTTGGGGTCTAGAACTAATGAAAAACTGTTTTTT	CASSLGSRTNEKLFF
TRBD1	TRBV11-2	-	TRBJ2-3	TGTGCCAGCAGCTTAACGATGACAGGGCTCGATACGCAGTATTTT	CASSLTMTGLDTQYF
TRBD1	TRBV3-1/TRBV3-2	-	TRBJ2-3	TGTGCCAGCAGCCCGGGGACAGGGATTACACCAGATACGCAGTATTTT	CASSPGTGITPDTQYF
-	TRBV18	-	TRBJ1-2	TGTGCCAGCTCACCAGACAGGAACTATGGCTACACCTTC	CASSPDRNYGYTF
-	TRBV5-1	-	TRBJ2-4	TGCGCCAGCAAGCAGACCGGAGCCTGGAGCATTCAGTACTTC	CASKQTGAWSIQYF
TRBD1	TRBV27	-	TRBJ1-2	TGTGCCACCGCAAGAATGGGACAGGGGGCGATTCGCTATGGCTACACCTTC	CATARMGQGAIRYGYTF
-	TRBV11-2	-	TRBJ2-5	TGTGCCAGCAGCCCGCGAAGGAGGTTGCAAGAGACCCAGTACTTC	CASSPRRRLQETQYF
TRBD1	TRBV9	-	TRBJ2-7	TGTGCCAGCAGCTACGGGACAGGGGCCTACGAGCAGTACTTC	CASSYGTGAYEQYF
-	TRBV4-1	-	TRBJ1-1	TGCGCCAGCAGCCAACTCGGACTCGGCGGGGACACTGAAGCTTTCTTT	CASSQLGLGGDTEAFF
-	TRBV5-1	once	TRBJ1-5	TGCGCCAGCAGCTTGGTAGGGGAGGGTCAGCCCCAGCATTTT	CASSLVGEGQPQHF
-	TRBV28	-	TRBJ1-2	TGTGCCACCCCGCTGCGGAGGGACGGCTATGGCTACACCTTC	CATPLRRDGYGYTF
-	TRBV18	-	TRBJ2-7	TGTGCCAGCTCGGCCCTCCGAGGAGAGCAGTACTTC	CASSALRGEQYF
TRBD1	TRBV5-1	-	TRBJ2-1	TGCGCCAGCAGCCAGGGACAGGGGGCCTCCTACAATGAGCAGTTCTTC	CASSQGQGASYNEQFF
TRBD1	TRBV6-5	-	TRBJ2-2	TGTGCCGGGAAACGGGACAGGAACACCGGGGAGCTGTTTTTT	CAGKRDRNTGELFF
TRBD1	TRBV6-5	once	TRBJ1-2	TGTGCCAGCAGTTACTCGCGGGACAGGGCTCTTCATGGCTACACCTTC	CASSYSRDRALHGYTF
-	TRBV6-1	-	TRBJ1-6	TGTGCCAGCAGTGGACAGGTTTTAACGGGTGATTCACCCCTCCACTTT	CASSGQVLTGDSPLHF
-	TRBV24-1	-	TRBJ2-1	TGTGCCACCTCATACAATAGCGGAGGAGCCTACAATGAGCAGTTCTTC	CATSYNSGGAYNEQFF
-	TRBV11-2	-	TRBJ1-2	TGTGCCAGCAGCTGGGGGGGTGCAAATGGCTACACCTTC	CASSWGGANGYTF
-	TRBV4-1	-	TRBJ1-5	TGCGCCAGCAGCCAAGGGGCAGGGGCTCAGAATCAGCCCCAGCATTTT	CASSQGAGAQNQPQHF
TRBD1	TRBV2	-	TRBJ2-7	TGTGCCAGCAGTGACGGGACAGGGGGCATAAGGCAGTACTTC	CASSDGTGGIRQYF
TRBD1	TRBV4-1	-	TRBJ2-3	TGCGCCAGCAGCCAAGAGGGACAGGGAACAGATACGCAGTATTTT	CASSQEGQGTDTQYF
-	TRBV6-5	-	TRBJ1-1	TGTGCCAGCAGTTACGGAGTCCGGGGAGTACCTTTCTTT	CASSYGVRGVPFF